Below are 9 T cell receptor beta chains sequenced from a single sample in a study of regulatory T cells in long-lasting Graves disease. As for time point: persistent/refractory GD, antithyroid drugs over 5 years with positive TRAb. From RNA extracted from PBMCs, the TCR library was made. In building TCR beta libraries, iRepertoire HTBI primers were used together with Arm-PCR of CDR3 regions. TCRdb called the multiplex PCR reads again in MiXCR, with one record for every CDR3 protein. The table shows 700,000 or so distinct CDR3 sequences, with about 30% occurring only once. The sequencing used peripheral blood mononuclear cells (PBMCs), collected when the disease was refractory, from a patient treated with antithyroid drugs. These receptors were collected from a female donor with Graves disease.

This clonotype was observed a handful of times. V usage is TRBV7-9 and J usage is TRBJ2-5, with D maybe TRBD2 (6 bases). This CDR3 is built from 13 residues. V was trimmed by 6 bases and J by 7 bases, leaving 15 bases between them. From germline, CDR1 is SEHNR and CDR2 FQNEAQ (reference sequence). The CDR3 sequence: CASREGPQRTQYF. In nucleotides, the CDR3 is TGTGCCAGCAGGGAGGGGCCCCAGCGGACCCAGTACTTC.

The V and J genes are TRBV30 and TRBJ2-7, with 12 bases matching TRBD2. Germline V lookup: CDR1 GTSNPN, CDR2 SVGIG (reference sequence). The CDR3 runs to 18 residues. V lost 1 base to trimming and J lost 0 bases; unmatched junction nucleotides: 10. CDR3 bases: TGTGCCTGGAGTGGCCAACTAGCGGGAGGACTCCACTCCTACGAGCAGTACTTC. Amino acid sequence: CAWSGQLAGGLHSYEQYF.

V is TRBV7-9 and J is TRBJ1-2; 9 positions match TRBD1. Germline assignment: CDR1 SEHNR and CDR2 FQNEAQ (reference sequence). J gave up 8 bases and V 1 base, and 5 bases lay outside the gene matches. The CDR3 runs 14 residues. The CDR3 coding sequence is TGTGCCAGCAGCTTAGGGCGGGACAGGGACGGCTACACCTTC. Amino acid sequence: CASSLGRDRDGYTF.

This clonotype was observed a handful of times. The chain combines TRBV20-1 with TRBJ1-2; no firm D call. The germline gives CDR1 DFQATT, CDR2 SNEGSKA (reference sequence). The CDR3 covers 12 residues. V was clipped by 0 bases and J by 7 bases, with 9 bases between them. The CDR3: CSARDRKGGYTF. CDR3 sequence (DNA): TGCAGTGCTAGAGATAGGAAGGGTGGCTACACCTTC.

Only a few counts were recorded for this clonotype. Compared with germline, one end of the junction differs, possibly owing to a read error. The chain links TRBV12-3 or TRBV12-4 to TRBJ1-1; D not certain. This CDR3 is 18 amino acids long. In DNA, the CDR3 is TGTGCCCGCAGGTTCGCCCCCCCTGGCCTTTTCATGAACACTGAAGCTTTCTTT. This gives the protein CARRFAPPGLFMNTEAFF.

This clonotype showed up many times. The rearrangement uses TRBV2 and TRBJ2-7; TRBD2 might be the D (6 bases). The V gene lost 3 bases and the J gene lost 2 bases, with 17 bases spanning the gap. CDR3 size: 16 residues. Germline V CDR1 and CDR2: SNHLY, FYNNEI. The chain's CDR3 is CASSERWGRGTYEQYF. DNA for the CDR3: TGTGCCAGCAGTGAGAGGTGGGGACGGGGGACCTACGAGCAGTACTTC.

V usage is TRBV5-4 and J usage is TRBJ1-2; TRBD1 matches 12 bases. The V gene's germline CDR1 is SGHNT and CDR2 YYREEE (reference sequence). Losses at the gene ends were 0 bases for V and 1 base for J; bases not matched to a gene: 7. This CDR3 is built from 18 residues. The CDR3 bases are TGTGCCAGCAGCTTGGGGGCGGGACAGGGGGCTAATAACTATGGCTACACCTTC. This codes for CASSLGAGQGANNYGYTF.

The rearrangement uses TRBV10-1 and TRBJ2-5; D assignment may be TRBD1 or TRBD2 (5 bases each). Germline CDR1 and CDR2: WNHNN and SYGVQD (reference sequence). The CDR3 loop spans 14 amino acids. Trimming stripped 3 bases from V and 4 bases from J, with 12 bases between. CDR3 in amino acids: CASSDPRERETQYF. CDR3 DNA: TGCGCCAGCAGTGACCCCAGGGAGCGAGAGACCCAGTACTTC.

The genes are TRBV28 and TRBJ2-7, with D maybe TRBD1 (5 bases). The CDR3 contains 14 residues. V was shortened by 2 bases and J by 2 bases, with 10 bases between the two germline ends. The germline CDR1 and CDR2 sequences are MDHEN and SYDVKM. The CDR3 bases are TGTGCCAGCAGTTTAGGGGCAGTTCCCTACGAGCAGTACTTC. Its translation is CASSLGAVPYEQYF.